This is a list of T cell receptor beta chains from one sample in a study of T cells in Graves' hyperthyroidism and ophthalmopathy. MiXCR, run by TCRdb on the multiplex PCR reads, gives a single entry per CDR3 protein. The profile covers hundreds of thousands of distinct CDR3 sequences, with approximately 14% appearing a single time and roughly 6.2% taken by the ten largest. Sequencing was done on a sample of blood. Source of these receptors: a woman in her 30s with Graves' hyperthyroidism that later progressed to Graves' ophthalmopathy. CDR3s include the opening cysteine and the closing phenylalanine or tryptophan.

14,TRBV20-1,CSALPGGSDQPQHF
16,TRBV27,CASSLRFGAPQGTQYF
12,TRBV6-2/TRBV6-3,CASTASSYEQYF
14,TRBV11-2,CASSWGGTPYEQYF
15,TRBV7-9,CASSPQGGSTDTQYF
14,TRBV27,CASSLQGDRTEAFF
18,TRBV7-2,CASNPIPGQGVRANEQFF
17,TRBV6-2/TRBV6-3,CASSPPGLAGLTGELFF
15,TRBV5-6,CASSSPAGGIYEQYF
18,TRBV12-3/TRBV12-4,CASTAGYEGVSISYGYTF
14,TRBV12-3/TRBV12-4,CASSSGQGAYGYTF
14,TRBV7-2,CASSQEWAKNIQYF
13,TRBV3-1,CASSQGGQIEQFF
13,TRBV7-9,CASSTRQGTEAFF
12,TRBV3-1,CASSQGTGTQYF
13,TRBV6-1,CASSLDQGYEQYF
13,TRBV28,CASGAVANYGYTF
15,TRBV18,CASSTTTAATDTQYF
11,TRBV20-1,CSAARGHVIYF
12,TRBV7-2,CASSRSTGTQYF
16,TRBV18,CASSPPTPGDNTEAFF
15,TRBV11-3,CASSVRGTLWETQYF
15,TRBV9,CASSVEDRSYYGYTF
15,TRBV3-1,CASSQGTAFGNTIYF
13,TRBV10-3,CAINGGRADTQYF
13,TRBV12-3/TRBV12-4,CASRLWGNTEAFF
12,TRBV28,CATSGGVQPQHF
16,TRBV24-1,CATSGTDGQGGTEAFF
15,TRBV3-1,CASSPTVGGNQPQHF
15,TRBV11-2,CASSQDHVSYNEQFF
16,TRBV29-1,CSVEDPFRQGNYEQYF
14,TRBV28,CASKRISSGYGYTF
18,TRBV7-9,CASSPGLWYSATDTEAFF
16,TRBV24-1,CATSDAGSGRLYEQYF
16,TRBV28,CASSLVGTAGSYGYTF